This entry lists 8 T cell receptor beta chains sequenced from one sample in a study of shared T cell receptors in the human thymus. Libraries were prepared by immunoSEQ multiplex PCR; TCRdb keeps only in-frame clonotypes and omits some of them. The table has hundreds of thousands of clones, around 87% seen once. In addition, the sample was reused for a study of human thymus T cells.

Specimen: thymocytes. Every receptor here comes from a boy in the first two years of life with a congenital heart defect.

The rearrangement uses TRBV5-4 and TRBJ1-5; TRBD1 might be the D (5 bases). CDR1 is SGHNT and CDR2 is YYREEE in the germline V gene (reference sequence). V dropped 4 bases and J dropped 4 bases, with 9 bases sitting between them. The CDR3 has 13 residues. This chain's CDR3 is CASSLDSNQPQHF. The CDR3 DNA reads TGTGCCAGCAGCCTTGACAGTAATCAGCCCCAGCATTTT.

V usage is TRBV4-1 and J usage is TRBJ2-1, with 12 bases lining up with TRBD1. V dropped 1 base and J dropped 8; count of bases not matched to a gene: 12. The length of the CDR3 is 18 residues. Germline lookup yields CDR1 MGHRA and CDR2 YSYEKL. CDR3 sequence reads: CASSQVRTGTGGLDEQFF. For the CDR3, the DNA is TGCGCCAGCAGCCAAGTCAGAACCGGGACAGGGGGCTTAGATGAGCAGTTCTTC.

With respect to this clone: The germline gene is not matched at one end of the junction; a read error may be the cause. The same CDR3 also results from other DNA sequences found in this sample. The chain uses TRBV15 and TRBJ2-7; 7 nucleotides match TRBD1. Germline loops: CDR1 LNHNV, CDR2 YYDKDF (reference sequence). The CDR3 has 15 residues. CDR3 bases: TGCGCCACCAGCAGAGTGACAGGGCGAGACTACGAGCAGTACTTC. It translates to CATSRVTGRDYEQYF.

CDR3 protein: CASSIKHLANVLTF. The CDR3 DNA follows: TGTGCCAGTAGTATTAAACACCTGGCCAACGTCCTGACTTTC. The gene calls are TRBV19 and TRBJ2-6; D is unresolved. Trimming took 3 bases from V and 6 from J, leaving 9 bases between them. This CDR3 has 14 residues. Germline lookup yields CDR1 LNHDA and CDR2 SQIVND (reference sequence).

Only one count was recorded for this clone. V gene TRBV6-1 combines with J gene TRBJ2-5, with D perhaps TRBD1 (5 bases). The J call is in doubt because the DNA end fits TRBJ2-7 better. The CDR3 has 16 amino acids. Germline CDR1 and CDR2: MNHNS and SASEGT. CDR3 sequence (DNA): TGTGCCAGCAGTGGCCATCAGGGTTGGGCTTCCTACGAGCAGTACTTC. Translated, it gives CASSGHQGWASYEQYF.

This clone occurred a few times. V gene TRBV18 combines with J gene TRBJ2-7; the D gene is possibly TRBD1 (6 bases). The CDR3 totals 14 residues. Looked up from germline, CDR1 is KGHSH and CDR2 is LQKENI. V lost 1 base, J lost 3 bases, and 10 bases lay in between. The CDR3 is CASSPQGQNYEQYF. The DNA for the CDR3 is TGTGCCAGCTCACCACAGGGACAAAACTACGAGCAGTACTTC.

The V gene is TRBV14, the J gene TRBJ2-1; 12 positions match TRBD2. Losses at the gene ends were 2 bases for V and 0 bases for J; bases not matched to a gene: 8. The CDR3 is 19 amino acids. Germline V lookup: CDR1 SGHDN, CDR2 FVKESK. CDR3 sequence: CASSQSTPTSGSSYNEQFF. In DNA form, the CDR3 reads TGTGCCAGCAGCCAAAGCACCCCGACTAGCGGGAGCTCCTACAATGAGCAGTTCTTC.

The chain employs TRBV7-8 and TRBJ2-1, with 7 bases identical to TRBD1. The CDR3 extends over 17 amino acids. Looked up from germline, CDR1 is SGHVS and CDR2 is FQNEAQ. The trim removed 4 bases at V and 0 bases at J, leaving 9 bases unmatched. CDR3: CASSSDRALSSYNEQFF. CDR3 bases: TGTGCCAGCAGCTCAGACAGGGCGCTATCCTCCTACAATGAGCAGTTCTTC.